What follows are 21 T cell receptor beta chains derived from one specimen sequenced in a study of CD8 T cells in ankylosing spondylitis. General study results and limits: Eight highly homologous variants formed a TCR beta motif that appeared characteristic of ankylosing spondylitis blood.

For these TCRs, the target antigens are not known. TCRdb reanalysed the 5' RACE reads using MiXCR and keeps one entry per CDR3 protein. The sample lists around 770,000 distinct CDR3 sequences; 10% to 15% were seen once. The source material was blood, either unsorted or a sorted T cell fraction (not recorded which). The receptors shown here come from a male donor with ankylosing spondylitis.

This clonotype was detected ten times or more. The chain has TRBV20-1 and TRBJ2-3; the D gene is possibly TRBD2 (7 bases). The V gene's germline CDR1 is DFQATT and CDR2 SNEGSKA (reference sequence). Trimming pared 3 bases from V and 6 bases from J, leaving 13 bases between. CDR3 size: 13 residues. The CDR3 loop reads CSASVAGADTQYF. CDR3 coding DNA: TGCAGTGCTAGTGTGGCGGGGGCCGATACGCAGTATTTT.

In its sample, this clonotype was seen many times. The chain carries TRBV29-1 and TRBJ2-1, with 14 nucleotides matching TRBD2. The CDR3 has 16 amino acids. Trimming cost V 6 bases and J 7 bases; bases outside gene matches: 11. Germline V CDR1 and CDR2: SQVTM, ANQGSEA. This CDR3 reads CSVRRSGTSGRNEQFF. The CDR3 DNA reads as TGCAGCGTCAGAAGATCAGGGACTAGCGGGAGAAATGAGCAGTTCTTC.

The rearrangement uses TRBV6-2 or TRBV6-3 and TRBJ2-3, with TRBD1 matching 9 bases. The CDR3 is 16 amino acids. V dropped 1 base and J dropped 2; count of bases not matched to a gene: 4. Germline V gene lookup returns CDR1 MNHEY and CDR2 SVGEGT. The CDR3 DNA is TGTGCCAGCAGTTACTGGGACAGGGTCCCCACAGATACGCAGTATTTT. This translates into CASSYWDRVPTDTQYF.

This clonotype was detected many times. The chain is built from TRBV20-1 and TRBJ1-4, with D maybe TRBD1 (5 bases). The CDR3 totals 14 residues. Trimming took off 3 bases at V and 0 bases at J, with 8 bases between the two ends. CDR1 and CDR2 from the germline V gene are DFQATT and SNEGSKA (reference sequence). CDR3 residues: CSASWGATNEKLFF. In nucleotides, the CDR3 is TGCAGTGCTAGTTGGGGGGCAACTAATGAAAAACTGTTTTTT.

The chain combines TRBV20-1 with TRBJ2-7; D gene unclear. The CDR3 spans 13 residues. V was clipped by 1 base and J by 4 bases, with 11 bases between them. Per the germline V gene, CDR1 is DFQATT and CDR2 is SNEGSKA (reference sequence). The CDR3 here is CSARVQPRYEQYF. For the CDR3, the DNA is TGCAGTGCTAGAGTTCAGCCCAGGTACGAGCAGTACTTC.

This chain joins TRBV5-1 and TRBJ2-2; TRBD2 matches at 9 bases. The V segment lost 0 bases and the J segment 5 bases; nucleotides outside the gene matches: 2. Germline CDR1 reads SGHRS; CDR2 reads YFSETQ. The CDR3 loop spans 15 amino acids. The CDR3 DNA is TGCGCCAGCAGCTTGGGACTAGCGGAGACCGGGGAGCTGTTTTTT. Translation gives CASSLGLAETGELFF.

The chain recombines TRBV12-3 or TRBV12-4 with TRBJ1-6, with 11 bases that match TRBD1. There are 14 residues in the CDR3. Trimming took 6 bases from V and 11 from J; bases not matched to a gene: 6. DNA of the CDR3: TGTGCCAGCAGAGGGACAGGGGGAATTGCACCCCTCCACTTT. Translated: CASRGTGGIAPLHF.

The chain combines TRBV4-1 with TRBJ2-1, with D possibly TRBD2 on 6 matching bases. Germline-derived CDR1 and CDR2 are MGHRA and YSYEKL. The V and J ends lost 1 base and 6 bases respectively, with 16 bases between them. The CDR3 consists of 16 residues. CDR3 nucleotide sequence: TGCGCCAGCAGCCAAGGGGACTGGCTTAGGGGCAATGAGCAGTTCTTC. Translation gives CASSQGDWLRGNEQFF.

This clonotype turned up a few times. This chain joins TRBV5-1 and TRBJ2-2; weak D call: TRBD1 (5 bases). The CDR3 contains 16 residues. Germline V lookup: CDR1 SGHRS, CDR2 YFSETQ. V was shortened by 4 bases and J by 1 base, with 14 bases between the two germline ends. The CDR3 sequence is CASSPFLQGNTGELFF. The CDR3, as DNA: TGCGCCAGCAGCCCCTTCCTCCAGGGGAACACCGGGGAGCTGTTTTTT.

CDR3 in amino acids: CASSYRGNTYEQYF. The CDR3, as DNA: TGTGCCAGCAGTTACAGGGGAAATACCTACGAGCAGTACTTC. The V call is TRBV12-3 or TRBV12-4, the J call TRBJ2-7, with 7 positions matching TRBD1. The V segment lost 4 bases and the J segment 2 bases; nucleotides outside the gene matches: 5. This CDR3 has 14 residues.

The chain combines TRBV20-1 with TRBJ1-5; TRBD1 is a possible D gene (5 bases). The CDR3 is made up of 13 amino acids. V was cut by 2 bases and J by 5 bases, with 10 bases left in between. The germline V gene has CDR1 DFQATT and CDR2 SNEGSKA (reference sequence). The CDR3 reads CSARKPGYQPQHF. DNA of the CDR3: TGCAGTGCTAGAAAACCAGGGTATCAGCCCCAGCATTTT.

This chain connects TRBV5-1 to TRBJ2-1; D perhaps matches TRBD2 (6 bases). CDR3 length: 14 residues. V lost 4 bases and J lost 8, with 16 bases in between. Per the germline V gene, CDR1 is SGHRS and CDR2 is YFSETQ. The CDR3 DNA follows: TGCGCCAGCAGCCACGTACCGGGAGTGGATGAGCAGTTCTTC. Protein sequence: CASSHVPGVDEQFF.

This clonotype was found a few times. The chain couples TRBV7-2 to TRBJ1-4, with TRBD1 identical over 9 bases. The length of the CDR3 is 15 residues. V was clipped by 5 bases and J by 6 bases; unmatched bases: 7. Germline V gene sequence: CDR1 SGHTA, CDR2 FQGNSA. The CDR3 spells CASSVRDRDYEKLFF. In nucleotides, the CDR3 is TGTGCCAGCAGCGTCCGGGACAGGGATTATGAAAAACTGTTTTTT.

The chain couples TRBV20-1 to TRBJ2-1; no clear D. Trimming removed 2 bases at V and 2 bases at J, with 16 bases between. Germline CDR1 DFQATT, CDR2 SNEGSKA (reference sequence). This CDR3 is built from 16 residues. The CDR3: CSARTTHGSTYNEQFF. The DNA of the CDR3 is TGCAGTGCTAGAACCACACATGGCTCTACCTACAATGAGCAGTTCTTC.

The rearrangement joins TRBV6-1 to TRBJ1-4; 8 bases are shared with TRBD1. Per the germline V gene, CDR1 is MNHNS and CDR2 is SASEGT. V lost 6 bases and J lost 12; bases outside the gene matches: 15. CDR3 length equals 15 residues. In nucleotides, the CDR3 is TGTGCCAGCAGCCAACGCACGAGCCCACAGGGGGAACTGTTTTTT. Its protein is CASSQRTSPQGELFF.

The chain has TRBV20-1 and TRBJ2-4; the match to TRBD2 covers 10 bases. The V segment lost 3 bases and the J segment 3 bases; nucleotides outside the gene matches: 11. The CDR3 covers 17 residues. Germline CDR1 reads DFQATT; CDR2 reads SNEGSKA (reference sequence). CDR3 DNA sequence: TGCAGTGCTAGGTTTGGTGCTAGCGGGAGAGTCAAAAACATTCAGTACTTC. Translating it yields CSARFGASGRVKNIQYF.

This clonotype was seen a few times. The chain links TRBV7-2 to TRBJ2-5; no firm D call. This CDR3 region has 15 residues. V was shortened by 5 bases and J by 0 bases, with 13 bases between the two germline ends. CDR1 and CDR2 from the germline V gene are SGHTA and FQGNSA. The CDR3 region is CASSLRWNYQETQYF. The CDR3 nucleotides are TGTGCCAGCAGCCTTCGATGGAATTACCAAGAGACCCAGTACTTC.

This chain uses TRBV24-1 with TRBJ2-5; the D gene is possibly TRBD2 (6 bases). Trimming cost V 3 bases and J 3 bases, with 10 bases left between them. CDR3 length: 14 amino acids. Per germline, CDR1 KGHDR and CDR2 SFDVKD. The CDR3: CATSDLREEETQYF. The CDR3 DNA reads TGTGCCACCAGTGATCTCAGGGAGGAAGAGACCCAGTACTTC.

The chain joins TRBV4-1 to TRBJ2-7; TRBD2 aligns across 7 bases. The V and J ends lost 6 bases and 7 bases, in that order; junction bases with no gene match: 18. The germline V gene has CDR1 MGHRA and CDR2 YSYEKL. The CDR3 consists of 16 residues. CDR3 sequence reads: CASRGSFTGSRGEQYF. The DNA of the CDR3 is TGCGCCAGCAGAGGTTCGTTCACTGGGTCGCGGGGGGAGCAGTACTTC.

The chain has TRBV7-2 and TRBJ2-1; 8 bases line up with TRBD1. Per germline, CDR1 SGHTA and CDR2 FQGNSA. With V trimmed by 7 bases and J by 6 bases, 5 bases remained unmatched. The CDR3 runs to 13 residues. CDR3 nucleotide sequence: TGTGCCAGCACACAGGGGGTCTCCAATGAGCAGTTCTTC. As protein: CASTQGVSNEQFF.

The chain carries TRBV25-1 and TRBJ1-4, with D possibly matching TRBD1 (5 bases). Germline CDR1 is MGHDK and CDR2 is SYGVNS. CDR3 length: 13 residues. V lost 8 bases and J 7 bases, leaving 14 bases between the germline ends. The CDR3 region is CASVAGQGEKLFF. The CDR3 coding sequence is TGTGCCAGCGTGGCGGGGCAGGGTGAAAAACTGTTTTTT.